The 14 T cell receptor beta chains below all came from one sample that was sequenced in a study of blood T cell repertoires in COVID-19. Some clones are missing from TCRdb's copy, which holds only in-frame ones; the method was immunoSEQ multiplex PCR. The repertoire has around 200,000 clones, 65% to 90% of them found once; the top ten carry 4.4%. The sample was peripheral blood. Receptors originate from a man between 45 and 60 years old with acute or convalescent COVID-19.

The chain carries TRBV18 and TRBJ2-2; D perhaps matches TRBD1 (5 bases). Trimming pared 4 bases from V and 1 base from J, leaving 22 bases between. From germline, CDR1 is KGHSH and CDR2 LQKENI. This CDR3 is 19 amino acids long. CDR3 amino acids: CASSRGAISTALNTGELFF. The CDR3 DNA follows: TGTGCCAGCTCACGGGGCGCCATCTCCACTGCTCTGAACACCGGGGAGCTGTTTTTT. Together with reference TRBV18 and TRBJ2-2, the CDR3 gives the full variable domain: NAGVMQNPRHLVRRRGQEARLRCSPMKGHSHVYWYRQLPEEGLKFMVYLQKENIIDESGMPKERFSAEFPKEGPSILRIQQVVRGDSAAYFCASSRGAISTALNTGELFFGEGSRLTVL.

The J gene is TRBJ2-4, the V gene TRBV15, with 9 bases aligning to TRBD1. The CDR3 is 16 residues long. Trimming took 3 bases from V and 7 from J; bases not matched to a gene: 10. Germline CDR1 and CDR2: LNHNV and YYDKDF (reference sequence). The CDR3 here is CATSSDQGTGFNIQYF. The CDR3, as DNA: TGTGCCACCAGCAGCGACCAGGGGACAGGGTTTAACATTCAGTACTTC.

The CDR3 region has the DNA TGTGCCAGCAGCCCGGGGACAGGGTGGAACACTGAAGCTTTCTTT. Its protein is CASSPGTGWNTEAFF. The chain combines TRBV4-2 with TRBJ1-1; TRBD1 agrees at 9 bases. Germline loops: CDR1 LGHNA, CDR2 YNFKEQ. The junction had 4 bases not matched to a gene; V was cut back by 4 bases and J by 1 base. The CDR3 runs 15 residues.

This CDR3 is CASSLVAGRSSPLHF. The CDR3 bases are TGTGCCAGCAGCTTAGTGGCAGGGAGGAGTTCACCCCTCCACTTT. The rearrangement joins TRBV7-2 to TRBJ1-6, with a tentative D call TRBD1 (5 bases). The CDR3 is 15 residues long. Germline loops: CDR1 SGHTA, CDR2 FQGNSA. Trimming removed 1 base at V and 9 bases at J, with 13 bases between.

This clone was seen only a few times. The chain uses TRBV6-1 and TRBJ1-1; 8 nucleotides agree with TRBD1. The CDR3 length is 16 residues. Germline-derived CDR1 and CDR2 are MNHNS and SASEGT. J was trimmed by 1 base and V by 3 bases; bases with no gene match: 7. The CDR3 here is CASSDRQGPGNTEAFF. As DNA, the CDR3 is TGTGCCAGCAGTGACAGACAGGGGCCGGGGAACACTGAAGCTTTCTTT.

This clone was seen only once. V is TRBV27 and J is TRBJ1-5, with 9 bases lining up with TRBD1. V dropped 4 bases and J dropped 7; count of bases not matched to a gene: 11. The CDR3 totals 16 residues. CDR1 MNHEY and CDR2 SMNVEV come from the germline V gene (reference sequence). The CDR3 here is CASSSYPGQGKQPQHF. The CDR3 nucleotides are TGTGCCAGCAGTTCCTATCCGGGACAGGGAAAACAGCCCCAGCATTTT.

This clone was detected once. The V and J genes are TRBV5-4 and TRBJ1-2; TRBD1 agrees at 7 bases. Germline assignment: CDR1 SGHNT and CDR2 YYREEE (reference sequence). V dropped 4 bases and J dropped 13; count of bases not matched to a gene: 13. The CDR3 runs to 13 residues. CDR3 nucleotide sequence: TGTGCCAGCAGCCCCCGTTACAGGGGTGAGCGCACCTTC. Translated: CASSPRYRGERTF.

The chain links TRBV9 to TRBJ1-5; 10 nucleotides match TRBD1. The CDR3 extends over 16 amino acids. The germline gives CDR1 SGDLS, CDR2 YYNGEE. V shed 4 bases, J shed 2 bases, and the junction held 6 bases outside the gene matches. The CDR3 sequence: CASSQGTGVGNQPQHF. The CDR3, as DNA: TGTGCCAGCAGCCAGGGGACAGGGGTTGGCAATCAGCCCCAGCATTTT.

The rearrangement joins TRBV6-4 to TRBJ2-6, with D possibly being TRBD2 (5 bases). The CDR3 runs 16 residues. Trimming left V 4 bases short and J 4 bases short, with 14 bases between. Per the germline V gene, CDR1 is MRHNA and CDR2 is SNTAGT. The CDR3 DNA reads TGTGCCAGCAGTGCTGAAGCGGCCGTCGGGGCCAACGTCCTGACTTTC. It yields the protein CASSAEAAVGANVLTF.

In this sample, this clone turned up a few times. V gene TRBV2 combines with J gene TRBJ2-7; 9 positions match TRBD2. From germline, CDR1 is SNHLY and CDR2 FYNNEI. This CDR3 is 15 amino acids long. After removal of 3 bases from V and 5 bases from J, the junction contained 8 bases not matched to a gene. CDR3 nucleotide sequence: TGTGCCAGCAGTGAGGGAGGGACTAGCACTCACGAGCAGTACTTC. Its protein is CASSEGGTSTHEQYF.

The chain uses TRBV3-1 (or the pseudogene TRBV3-2) and TRBJ2-5, with TRBD2 matching over 10 bases. Germline loops: CDR1 LGHDT, CDR2 YNNKEL (reference sequence). Trimming cost V 0 bases and J 1 base; bases outside gene matches: 8. The CDR3 loop spans 18 amino acids. This chain's CDR3 is CASSQDAQASGGQETQYF. In DNA, the CDR3 is TGTGCCAGCAGCCAAGATGCCCAGGCTAGCGGGGGCCAAGAGACCCAGTACTTC.

The chain is built from TRBV30 and TRBJ1-5, with D uncertain. The V end was cut by 0 bases, the J end by 7 bases, with 19 bases between. This CDR3 has 16 amino acids. CDR1 and CDR2 (germline): GTSNPN, SVGIG (reference sequence). The CDR3 region is CAWSVGGRGGGQPQHF. CDR3 bases: TGTGCCTGGAGTGTAGGTGGACGGGGTGGCGGGCAGCCCCAGCATTTT.

The chain carries TRBV6-6 and TRBJ2-7, with TRBD1 as a possible D gene (6 bases). V lost 2 bases and J 0 bases, leaving 11 bases between the germline ends. The CDR3 is 15 residues long. Germline loops: CDR1 MNHNY, CDR2 SVGAGI (reference sequence). CDR3 in amino acids: CASSYGGMSSYEQYF. As DNA, the CDR3 is TGTGCCAGCAGTTACGGGGGCATGAGCTCCTACGAGCAGTACTTC.

This chain links TRBV9 with TRBJ2-4; TRBD1 matches 11 bases. The trim removed 0 bases at V and 9 bases at J, leaving 2 bases unmatched. CDR3 length: 14 residues. Looked up from germline, CDR1 is SGDLS and CDR2 is YYNGEE. The chain's CDR3 is CASSVEGQGGIQYF. CDR3 coding DNA: TGTGCCAGCAGCGTAGAGGGACAGGGGGGCATTCAGTACTTC. The whole variable domain, filled in from reference TRBV9 and TRBJ2-4, reads DSGVTQTPKHLITATGQRVTLRCSPRSGDLSVYWYQQSLDQGLQFLIQYYNGEERAKGNILERFSAQQFPDLHSELNLSSLELGDSALYFCASSVEGQGGIQYFGAGTRLSVL.